The clone carrying this T cell receptor (beta chain) appeared many times. The entry originates in a study of identical twins. TCRdb re-analysed the 5' RACE reads in MiXCR, keeping a single row per CDR3 protein. In the table there are some 760,000 distinct CDR3 sequences, around a sixth of which are singletons. V dropped 0 bases and J dropped 1; count of bases not matched to a gene: 4. Per the germline V gene, CDR1 is SGHRS and CDR2 is YFSETQ. The length of the CDR3 is 15 residues. The same data also went into a second study, on T cells expressing NK-cell markers.

The TCR comes from a woman between 18 and 29 years old in good health. Specimen: PBMCs. This rearrangement joins TRBV5-1 to TRBJ2-7; 7 positions match TRBD1. This CDR3 is CASSLGGTESYEQYF. The CDR3 DNA reads as TGCGCCAGCAGCTTGGGAGGGACAGAATCCTACGAGCAGTACTTC.